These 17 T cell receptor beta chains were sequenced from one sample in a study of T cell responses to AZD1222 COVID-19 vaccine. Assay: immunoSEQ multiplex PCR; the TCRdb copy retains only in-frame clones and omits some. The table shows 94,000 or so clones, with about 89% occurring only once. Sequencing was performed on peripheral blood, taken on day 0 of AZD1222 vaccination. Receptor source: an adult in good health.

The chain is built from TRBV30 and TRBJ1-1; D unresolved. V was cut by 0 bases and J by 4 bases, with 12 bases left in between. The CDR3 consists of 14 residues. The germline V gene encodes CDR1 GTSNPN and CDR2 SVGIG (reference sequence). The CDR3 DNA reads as TGTGCCTGGAGTGTAGGGTACGCCGGCACTGAAGCTTTCTTT. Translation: CAWSVGYAGTEAFF.

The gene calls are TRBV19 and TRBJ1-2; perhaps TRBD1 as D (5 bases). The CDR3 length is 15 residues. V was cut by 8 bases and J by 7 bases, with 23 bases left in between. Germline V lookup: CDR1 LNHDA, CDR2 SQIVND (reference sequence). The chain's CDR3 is CASERRGGKDPGYTF. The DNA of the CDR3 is TGTGCCAGTGAGCGTAGGGGCGGTAAGGATCCTGGCTACACCTTC.

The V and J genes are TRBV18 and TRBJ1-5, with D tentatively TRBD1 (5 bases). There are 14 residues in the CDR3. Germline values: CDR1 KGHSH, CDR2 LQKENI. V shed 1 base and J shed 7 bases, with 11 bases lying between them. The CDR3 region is CASSPQQESQPQHF. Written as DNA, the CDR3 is TGTGCCAGCTCACCACAACAGGAATCACAGCCCCAGCATTTT.

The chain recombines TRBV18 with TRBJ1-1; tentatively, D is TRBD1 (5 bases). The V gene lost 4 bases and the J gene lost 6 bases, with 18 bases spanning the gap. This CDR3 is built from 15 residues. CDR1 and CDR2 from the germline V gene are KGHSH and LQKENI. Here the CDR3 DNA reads TGTGCCAGCTCACGGGCAGGGCATGATTTCTCTGAAGCTTTCTTT. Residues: CASSRAGHDFSEAFF.

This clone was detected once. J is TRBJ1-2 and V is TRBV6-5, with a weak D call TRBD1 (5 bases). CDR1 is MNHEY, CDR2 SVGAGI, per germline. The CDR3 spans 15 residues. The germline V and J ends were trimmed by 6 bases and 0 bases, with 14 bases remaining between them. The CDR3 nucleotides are TGTGCCAGCAGCCTGACGGACACGGCTAACTATGGCTACACCTTC. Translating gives CASSLTDTANYGYTF.

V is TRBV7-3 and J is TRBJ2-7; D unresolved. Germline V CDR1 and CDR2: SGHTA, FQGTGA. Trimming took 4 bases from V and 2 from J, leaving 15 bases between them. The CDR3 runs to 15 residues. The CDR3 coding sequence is TGTGCCAGCAGCTCTCGGGCAGGCCGGACCTACGAGCAGTACTTC. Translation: CASSSRAGRTYEQYF.

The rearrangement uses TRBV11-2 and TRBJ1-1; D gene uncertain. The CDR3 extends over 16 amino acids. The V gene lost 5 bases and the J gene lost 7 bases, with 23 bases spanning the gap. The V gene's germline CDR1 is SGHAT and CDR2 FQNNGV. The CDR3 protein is CASSLTTGRRESEAFF. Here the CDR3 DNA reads TGTGCCAGCAGCCTTACGACGGGGAGGCGTGAAAGTGAAGCTTTCTTT. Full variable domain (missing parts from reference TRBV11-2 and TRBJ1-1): EAGVAQSPRYKIIEKRQSVAFWCNPISGHATLYWYQQILGQGPKLLIQFQNNGVVDDSQLPKDRFSAERLKGVDSTLKIQPAKLEDSAVYLCASSLTTGRRESEAFFGQGTRLTVV.

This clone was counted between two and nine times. CDR3 nucleotide sequence: TGTGCCAGCAGTGCCCAAGAGACCCAGTACTTC. It specifies CASSAQETQYF. This chain connects TRBV27 to TRBJ2-5; D is uncertain. CDR3 size: 11 residues. The germline V gene encodes CDR1 MNHEY and CDR2 SMNVEV (reference sequence). V lost 5 bases to trimming and J lost 1 base, with 2 bases between them.

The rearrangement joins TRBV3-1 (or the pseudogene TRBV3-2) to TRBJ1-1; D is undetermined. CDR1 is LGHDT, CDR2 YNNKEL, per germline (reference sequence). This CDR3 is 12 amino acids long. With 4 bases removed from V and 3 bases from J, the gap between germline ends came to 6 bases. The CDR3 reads CASSLGHTEAFF. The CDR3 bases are TGTGCCAGCAGCCTAGGGCACACTGAAGCTTTCTTT.

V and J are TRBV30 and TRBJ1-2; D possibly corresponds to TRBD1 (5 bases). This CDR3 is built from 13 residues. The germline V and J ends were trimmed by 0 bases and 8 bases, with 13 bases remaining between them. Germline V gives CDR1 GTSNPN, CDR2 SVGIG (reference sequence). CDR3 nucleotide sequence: TGTGCCTGGAGTGTACGGGGGTCTGCAGGCTACACCTTC. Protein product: CAWSVRGSAGYTF.

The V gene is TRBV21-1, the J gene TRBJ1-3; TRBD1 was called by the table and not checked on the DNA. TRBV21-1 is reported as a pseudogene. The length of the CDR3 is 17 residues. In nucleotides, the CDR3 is TGTGCCAGCAGCAAAGCGCTCGGCAGGACAACTGGAAACACCATATATTTT. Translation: CASSKALGRTTGNTIYF.

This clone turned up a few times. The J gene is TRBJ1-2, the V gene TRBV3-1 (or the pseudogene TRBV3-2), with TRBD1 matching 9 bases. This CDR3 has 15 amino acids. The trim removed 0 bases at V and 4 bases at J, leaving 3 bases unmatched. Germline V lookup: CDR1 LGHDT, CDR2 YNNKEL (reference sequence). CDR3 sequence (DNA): TGTGCCAGCAGCCAAGATGGGACAGGGACCTATGGCTACACCTTC. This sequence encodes CASSQDGTGTYGYTF.

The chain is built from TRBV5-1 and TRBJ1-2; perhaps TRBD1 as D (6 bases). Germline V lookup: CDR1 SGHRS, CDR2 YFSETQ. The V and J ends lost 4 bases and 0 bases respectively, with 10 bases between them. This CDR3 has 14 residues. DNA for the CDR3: TGCGCCAGCAGCGTGACAGGACCTAACTATGGCTACACCTTC. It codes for CASSVTGPNYGYTF.

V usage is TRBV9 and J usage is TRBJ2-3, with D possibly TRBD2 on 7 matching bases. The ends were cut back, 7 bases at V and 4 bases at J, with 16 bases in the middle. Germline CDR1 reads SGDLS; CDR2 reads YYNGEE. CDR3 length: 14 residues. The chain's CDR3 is CASGRTGGPDTQYF. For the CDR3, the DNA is TGTGCCAGCGGGCGGACGGGGGGCCCAGATACGCAGTATTTT.

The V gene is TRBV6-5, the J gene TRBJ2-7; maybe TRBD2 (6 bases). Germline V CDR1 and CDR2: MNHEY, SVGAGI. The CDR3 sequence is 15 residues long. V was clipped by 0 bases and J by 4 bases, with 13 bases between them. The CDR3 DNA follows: TGTGCCAGCAGTTACTCGTTGCGGGGCGTATACGAGCAGTACTTC. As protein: CASSYSLRGVYEQYF.

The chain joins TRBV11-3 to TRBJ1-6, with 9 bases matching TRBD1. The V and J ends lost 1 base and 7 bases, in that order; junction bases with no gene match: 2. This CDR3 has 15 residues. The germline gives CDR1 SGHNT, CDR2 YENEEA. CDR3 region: CASSLGTGENSPLHF. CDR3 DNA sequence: TGTGCCAGCAGCTTAGGGACAGGGGAAAATTCACCCCTCCACTTT.

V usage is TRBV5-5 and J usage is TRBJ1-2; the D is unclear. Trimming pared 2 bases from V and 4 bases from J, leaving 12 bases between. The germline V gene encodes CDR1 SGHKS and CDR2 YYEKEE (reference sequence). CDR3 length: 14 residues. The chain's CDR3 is CASSFQRGSYGYTF. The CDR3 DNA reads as TGTGCCAGCAGCTTTCAGCGAGGGTCCTATGGCTACACCTTC.